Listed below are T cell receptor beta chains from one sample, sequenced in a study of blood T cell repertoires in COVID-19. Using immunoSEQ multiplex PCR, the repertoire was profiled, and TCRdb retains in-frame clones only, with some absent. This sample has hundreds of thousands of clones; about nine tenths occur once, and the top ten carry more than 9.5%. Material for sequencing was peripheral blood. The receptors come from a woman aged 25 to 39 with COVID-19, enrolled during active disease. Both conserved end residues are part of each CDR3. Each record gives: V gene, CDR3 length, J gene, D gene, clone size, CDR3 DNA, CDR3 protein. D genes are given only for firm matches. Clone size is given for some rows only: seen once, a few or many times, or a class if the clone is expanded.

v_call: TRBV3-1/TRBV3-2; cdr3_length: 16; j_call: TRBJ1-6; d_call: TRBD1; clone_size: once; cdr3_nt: TGTGCCAGCAGCCCCCGCCGGGACAGGTCGAGTTCACCCCTCCACTTT; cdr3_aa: CASSPRRDRSSSPLHF
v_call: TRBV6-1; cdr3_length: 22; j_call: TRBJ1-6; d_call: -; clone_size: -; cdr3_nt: TGTGCCAGCAGTGAAGCCCCATTGATATCTGAAGTAGGCAGGGGAAGTCAATCACCCCTCCACTTT; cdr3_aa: CASSEAPLISEVGRGSQSPLHF
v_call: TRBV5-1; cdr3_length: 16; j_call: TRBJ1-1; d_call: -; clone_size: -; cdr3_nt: TGCGCCAGCAGCCCCCCCCTGGCGGGGTCTGGCACTGAAGCTTTCTTT; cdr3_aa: CASSPPLAGSGTEAFF
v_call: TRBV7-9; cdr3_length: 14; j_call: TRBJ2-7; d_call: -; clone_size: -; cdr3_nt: TGTGCCAGCAGCTTCCAGGGAGGGGGTTACGAGCAGTACTTC; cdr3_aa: CASSFQGGGYEQYF
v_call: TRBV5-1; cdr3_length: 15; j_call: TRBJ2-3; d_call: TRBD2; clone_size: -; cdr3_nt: TGCGCCAGCAGCTGGACTAGCGGAAGCACAGATACGCAGTATTTT; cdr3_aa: CASSWTSGSTDTQYF
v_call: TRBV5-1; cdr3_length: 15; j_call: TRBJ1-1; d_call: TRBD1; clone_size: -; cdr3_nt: TGCGCCAGCAGCTTGGAGGCAGGGGGCTACACTGAAGCTTTCTTT; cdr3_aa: CASSLEAGGYTEAFF
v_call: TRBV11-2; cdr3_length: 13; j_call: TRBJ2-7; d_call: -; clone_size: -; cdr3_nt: TGTGCCAGCAGCTTCCCTCTCTCCTACGAGCAGTACTTC; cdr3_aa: CASSFPLSYEQYF
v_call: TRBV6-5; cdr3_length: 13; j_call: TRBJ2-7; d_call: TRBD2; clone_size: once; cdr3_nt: TGTGCCAGCAGTTTTAGCGGGGGGAACGAGCAGTACTTC; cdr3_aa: CASSFSGGNEQYF
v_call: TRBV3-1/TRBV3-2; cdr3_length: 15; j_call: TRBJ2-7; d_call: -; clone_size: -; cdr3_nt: TGTGCCAGCAGCTACTGGGGCGGGGGCGAATACGAGCAGTACTTC; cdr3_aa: CASSYWGGGEYEQYF
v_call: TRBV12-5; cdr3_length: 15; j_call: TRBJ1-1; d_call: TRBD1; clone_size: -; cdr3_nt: TGTGCTAGTGGTCCTTGGGACAGGGTGCGTACTGAAGCTTTCTTT; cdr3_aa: CASGPWDRVRTEAFF
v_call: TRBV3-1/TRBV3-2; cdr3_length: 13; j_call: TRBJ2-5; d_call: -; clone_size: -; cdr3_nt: TGTGCCAGCAGCCATCAGGGAAAAGAGACCCAGTACTTC; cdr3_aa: CASSHQGKETQYF
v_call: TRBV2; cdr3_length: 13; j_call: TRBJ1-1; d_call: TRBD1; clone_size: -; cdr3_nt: TGTGCCAGCAGGGTGGGGCAGGGGGCTAGAGCTTTCTTT; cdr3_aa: CASRVGQGARAFF
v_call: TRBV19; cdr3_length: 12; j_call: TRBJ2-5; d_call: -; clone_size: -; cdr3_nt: TGTGCCAGTAGTTATTTCGGAGAGACCCAGTACTTC; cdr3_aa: CASSYFGETQYF
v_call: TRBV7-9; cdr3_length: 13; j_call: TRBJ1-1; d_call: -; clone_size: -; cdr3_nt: TGTGCCAGCAGCCTGGGGGGGAGCACTGAAGCTTTCTTT; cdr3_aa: CASSLGGSTEAFF
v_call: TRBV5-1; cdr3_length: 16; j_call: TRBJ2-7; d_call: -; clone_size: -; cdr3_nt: TGCGCCAGCAGCGGAGCGCACCGGGACACTCTCTACGAGCAGTACTTC; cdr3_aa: CASSGAHRDTLYEQYF
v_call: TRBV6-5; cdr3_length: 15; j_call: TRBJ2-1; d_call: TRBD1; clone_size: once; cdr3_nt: TGTGCCAGCAGTACCGGGACAGGGGGACCCAATGAGCAGTTCTTC; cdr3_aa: CASSTGTGGPNEQFF
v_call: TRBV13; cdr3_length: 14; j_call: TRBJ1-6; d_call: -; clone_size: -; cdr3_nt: TGTGCCAGCAGCTTAGGTTGGGGCTATTCACCCCTCCACTTT; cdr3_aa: CASSLGWGYSPLHF
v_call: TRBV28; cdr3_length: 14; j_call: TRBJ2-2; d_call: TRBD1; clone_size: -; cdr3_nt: TGTGCCAGCAGTCCTCGACAGGGAATCGGGGAGCTGTTTTTT; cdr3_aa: CASSPRQGIGELFF
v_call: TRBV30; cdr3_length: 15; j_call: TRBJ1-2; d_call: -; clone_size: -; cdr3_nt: TGTGCCTGGACCCGTCCCGGGGTCACTAACTATGGCTACACCTTC; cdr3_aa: CAWTRPGVTNYGYTF
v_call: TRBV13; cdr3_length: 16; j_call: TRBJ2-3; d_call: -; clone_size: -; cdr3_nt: TGTGCCAGCAGCCTAACGGGTGGTTTCCTCACAGATACGCAGTATTTT; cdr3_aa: CASSLTGGFLTDTQYF
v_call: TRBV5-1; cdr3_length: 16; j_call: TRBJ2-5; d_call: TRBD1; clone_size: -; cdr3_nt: TGCGCCAGCAGCTTGGGGGGACAGGGGGTCCAAGAGACCCAGTACTTC; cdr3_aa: CASSLGGQGVQETQYF
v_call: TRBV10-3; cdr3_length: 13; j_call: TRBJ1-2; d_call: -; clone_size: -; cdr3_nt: TGTGCCATCAGTGAGTCGATCGGGAGGGGCTACACCTTC; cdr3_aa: CAISESIGRGYTF
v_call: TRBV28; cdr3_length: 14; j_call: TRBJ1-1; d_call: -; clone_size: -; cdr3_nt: TGTGCCAGCAGTTTCCCTAGGGGCCGGACTGAAGCTTTCTTT; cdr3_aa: CASSFPRGRTEAFF
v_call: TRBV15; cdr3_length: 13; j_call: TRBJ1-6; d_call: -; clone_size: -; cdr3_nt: TGTGCCACCAGCAGAGATCAGAATTCACCCCTCCACTTT; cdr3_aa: CATSRDQNSPLHF
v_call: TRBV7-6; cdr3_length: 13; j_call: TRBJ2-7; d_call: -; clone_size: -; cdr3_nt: TGTGCCAGCAGCTTAGGGACTGTCTACGAGCAGTACTTC; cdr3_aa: CASSLGTVYEQYF
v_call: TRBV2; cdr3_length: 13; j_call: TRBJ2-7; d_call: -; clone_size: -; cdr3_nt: TGTGCCAGGAGTGCGGTTACTCCCTACGAGCAGTACTTC; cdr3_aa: CARSAVTPYEQYF